Presented here are 20 T cell receptor beta chains from one specimen sequenced in a study of patients and donors after allogeneic stem cell transplantation. TCRdb re-called the RT-PCR reads through MiXCR, storing one row per CDR3 protein. This sample has around 17,000 distinct CDR3 sequences; approximately 25% occur once, and the top ten carry around 33%. Sequences were obtained from blood, either unsorted or a sorted T cell fraction (not recorded which). The receptors derive from a human donor who was either an allogeneic HSCT recipient or a stem cell or donor lymphocyte infusion donor (not recorded which). It is not recorded whose cells these are; they may come from a transplant donor.

This clonotype was found a few times. The chain recombines TRBV28 with TRBJ2-3; the match to TRBD2 covers 7 bases. The V and J ends lost 3 bases and 5 bases, in that order; junction bases with no gene match: 8. Germline lookup yields CDR1 MDHEN and CDR2 SYDVKM. The CDR3 extends over 15 amino acids. This CDR3 is CASSFGGAGEDTQYF. CDR3 nucleotide sequence: TGTGCCAGCAGTTTTGGAGGGGCGGGGGAAGATACGCAGTATTTT.

The gene calls are TRBV7-8 and TRBJ1-4, with 7 bases matching TRBD1. Germline CDR1 is SGHVS and CDR2 is FQNEAQ. The CDR3 extends over 15 amino acids. The V and J ends lost 8 bases and 5 bases, in that order; junction bases with no gene match: 11. The CDR3 sequence is CASPPPGQRNEKLFF. DNA of the CDR3: TGTGCCAGCCCCCCGCCGGGACAGAGGAATGAAAAACTGTTTTTT.

The V gene is TRBV9, the J gene TRBJ1-6; D ambiguous. Germline lookup yields CDR1 SGDLS and CDR2 YYNGEE. The CDR3 is 14 residues long. The ends were cut back, 4 bases at V and 13 bases at J, with 18 bases in the middle. CDR3 in amino acids: CASSPAPKQTPLHF. In DNA form, the CDR3 reads TGTGCCAGCAGCCCGGCACCTAAACAGACGCCCCTCCACTTT.

This chain uses TRBV28 with TRBJ2-7, with 8 bases fitting TRBD2. After removal of 6 bases from V and 2 bases from J, the junction contained 6 bases not matched to a gene. CDR3 size: 14 residues. Per the germline V gene, CDR1 is MDHEN and CDR2 is SYDVKM. CDR3 coding DNA: TGTGCCAGCAGGTCCATAGCGGGGACCTACGAGCAGTACTTC. The encoded protein is CASRSIAGTYEQYF.

This clonotype was picked up a small number of times. The chain couples TRBV3-1 to TRBJ2-7; D is unclear. Germline lookup yields CDR1 LGHDT and CDR2 YNNKEL (reference sequence). V lost 1 base and J lost 4, with 11 bases in between. The CDR3 is 14 residues long. This CDR3 is CASSQGGNNYEQYF. The CDR3 bases are TGTGCCAGCAGCCAAGGTGGGAACAATTACGAGCAGTACTTC.

This clonotype was counted a few times. The chain combines TRBV18 with TRBJ1-2; D is unresolved. The CDR3 extends over 14 amino acids. Trimming stripped 2 bases from V and 0 bases from J, with 7 bases between. Germline V CDR1 and CDR2: KGHSH, LQKENI. The CDR3 DNA follows: TGTGCCAGCTCACCAACATTACCTAACTATGGCTACACCTTC. Translation: CASSPTLPNYGYTF.

V and J are TRBV28 and TRBJ1-1; TRBD1 matches 7 bases. This CDR3 has 15 amino acids. CDR1 is MDHEN and CDR2 is SYDVKM in the germline V gene. V lost 5 bases, J lost 3 bases, and 9 bases stayed unmatched. The CDR3: CASSPRGQRDTEAFF. The CDR3 DNA reads TGTGCCAGCAGTCCGCGGGGACAGCGGGACACTGAAGCTTTCTTT.

The V and J genes are TRBV3-1 and TRBJ2-7, with TRBD1 matching over 7 bases. V shed 3 bases, J shed 4 bases, and the junction held 6 bases outside the gene matches. The CDR3 has 14 residues. Germline CDR1 is LGHDT and CDR2 is YNNKEL (reference sequence). The CDR3 DNA reads as TGTGCCAGCAGCCACCCGGGACAGACTTACGAGCAGTACTTC. Its protein product is CASSHPGQTYEQYF.

This clonotype was seen ten or more times. V gene TRBV2 combines with J gene TRBJ1-2; TRBD1 might be the D (5 bases). In germline, CDR1 is SNHLY, CDR2 FYNNEI. V shed 8 bases and J shed 8 bases, with 18 bases lying between them. CDR3 length: 13 residues. CDR3: CASANGALVGYTF. The CDR3 DNA reads as TGTGCCAGCGCCAATGGGGCCCTGGTGGGCTACACCTTC.

The J gene is TRBJ1-2, the V gene TRBV6-6, with 9 bases that match TRBD1. V dropped 7 bases and J dropped 4; count of bases not matched to a gene: 10. There are 15 residues in the CDR3. Per the germline V gene, CDR1 is MNHNY and CDR2 is SVGAGI (reference sequence). The CDR3: CASTFGTGWVYGYTF. The CDR3, as DNA: TGTGCCAGCACTTTCGGGACAGGGTGGGTCTATGGCTACACCTTC.

The chain recombines TRBV3-1 with TRBJ1-2, with 9 bases matching TRBD1. Germline trimming cut 1 base from V and 8 bases from J; bases unmatched to any gene: 2. This CDR3 is 13 amino acids long. CDR1 LGHDT and CDR2 YNNKEL come from the germline V gene (reference sequence). The CDR3 region is CASSQVGTGGYTF. In DNA form, the CDR3 reads TGTGCCAGCAGCCAAGTGGGGACAGGGGGCTACACCTTC.

This clonotype was counted a few times. The chain is built from TRBV5-1 and TRBJ1-6; D is uncertain. There are 14 residues in the CDR3. Deletions cut 0 bases from V and 6 bases from J, with 7 bases between. Germline lookup yields CDR1 SGHRS and CDR2 YFSETQ. In DNA form, the CDR3 reads TGCGCCAGCAGCTTGGCGGACGGTAATTCACCCCTCCACTTT. Its protein is CASSLADGNSPLHF.

The CDR3 DNA sequence: TGTGCCAGCAGTTACTCGACAGTCTCCACGCAGTATTTT. Its protein product is CASSYSTVSTQYF. The rearrangement uses TRBV6-6 and TRBJ2-3; D is perhaps TRBD1 (5 bases). Between the trimmed V and J ends, which lost 0 bases and 9 bases, there was a span of 10 bases. The CDR3 spans 13 residues. The germline gives CDR1 MNHNY, CDR2 SVGAGI (reference sequence).

This clonotype was counted between two and nine times. The chain uses TRBV6-6 and TRBJ1-1, with D tentatively TRBD1 (6 bases). The V gene's germline CDR1 is MNHNY and CDR2 SVGAGI (reference sequence). Between the trimmed V and J ends, which lost 1 base and 3 bases, there was a span of 12 bases. The CDR3 is 15 residues long. The DNA of the CDR3 is TGTGCCAGCAGTTACTTTTGGGGGCATGACACTGAAGCTTTCTTT. This codes for CASSYFWGHDTEAFF.

The genes are TRBV7-9 and TRBJ2-5; the D gene is possibly TRBD1 (6 bases). V was shortened by 2 bases and J by 2 bases, with 15 bases between the two germline ends. The germline CDR1 and CDR2 sequences are SEHNR and FQNEAQ (reference sequence). CDR3 length equals 16 residues. CDR3 sequence reads: CASSLLAGARQETQYF. The CDR3, as DNA: TGTGCCAGCAGCTTACTTGCAGGGGCACGGCAAGAGACCCAGTACTTC.

The CDR3 is CASRPAGSGGTGELFF. The CDR3 nucleotides are TGTGCCAGCAGACCAGCGGGGTCCGGTGGCACCGGGGAGCTGTTTTTT. The genes are TRBV27 and TRBJ2-2, with TRBD2 matching 7 bases. Germline CDR1 is MNHEY and CDR2 is SMNVEV (reference sequence). V lost 6 bases, J lost 4 bases, and 11 bases stayed unmatched. There are 16 residues in the CDR3.

The chain joins TRBV6-2 or TRBV6-3 to TRBJ1-2, with D unclear. The CDR3 is 15 amino acids. Trimming stripped 5 bases from V and 2 bases from J, with 15 bases between. Germline values: CDR1 MNHEY, CDR2 SVGEGT. This chain's CDR3 is CASSPLRGRNYGYTF. The CDR3 coding sequence is TGTGCCAGCAGTCCTCTCAGAGGGAGAAACTATGGCTACACCTTC.

This clonotype was counted a few times. The J gene is TRBJ1-2, the V gene TRBV12-3 or TRBV12-4, with no clear D. This CDR3 has 14 amino acids. Trimming pared 5 bases from V and 8 bases from J, leaving 18 bases between. CDR3 protein: CASSPTAANGGYTF. The DNA for the CDR3 is TGTGCCAGCAGTCCTACAGCGGCCAATGGGGGCTACACCTTC.

This clonotype was detected only a few times. The chain employs TRBV24-1 and TRBJ2-3; 9 nucleotides agree with TRBD2. The J segment lost 1 base and the V segment lost 9 bases, leaving 4 bases of the junction unmatched. This CDR3 spans 14 amino acids. Germline V gene lookup returns CDR1 KGHDR and CDR2 SFDVKD. In nucleotides, the CDR3 is TGTGCCACCGGTAGCGGGGGCCGCACAGATACGCAGTATTTT. This codes for CATGSGGRTDTQYF.

This clonotype appeared once. This chain joins TRBV5-1 and TRBJ2-3; 7 bases fit TRBD2. This CDR3 region has 14 residues. V was pared by 3 bases and J by 3 bases, with 4 bases of the junction left unmatched. In germline, CDR1 is SGHRS, CDR2 YFSETQ. The CDR3 reads CASSSSAGTDTQYF. The CDR3, as DNA: TGCGCCAGCAGCTCTTCAGCGGGGACAGATACGCAGTATTTT.